The subject of this entry is one T cell receptor (beta chain). Its specificity is not known. Gene names follow the mouse nomenclature. Sequencing was performed with immunoSEQ multiplex PCR; in TCRdb, only in-frame clones are kept and a portion is missing. The data show about 1,800 clones, over 45% seen once. This sample is part of a study of tissue T cells after allogeneic stem cell transplantation. The time point: mouse harvest day 14 after allogeneic transplant. The graft held 10^6 splenic CD5+ T cells and 10^7 T-cell-depleted bone marrow cells. This mouse GVHD model was MHC-mismatched B6 to BALB/c, profiled day 7 or 14. Study results and caveats: Across patients, clones rarely overlapped, yet motif clusters were shared tissue-specifically.

The source of this sequence is a female BALB/c mouse given C57BL/6 T cells with graft-versus-host disease after an allogeneic hematopoietic cell transplant. Sequencing was carried out using gut tissue.

CDR3 in amino acids: CASSTGGLDTQYF. The sequenced part of the CDR3 DNA is TGTGCCAGCAGCACCGGGGGGCTGGACACCCAGTAC. The rearrangement uses TRBV5 and TRBJ2-5, with D perhaps matching TRBD2 (7 bases). The CDR3 end falls 1 residue outside the read, so it is completed with the germline J gene. The CDR3 contains 13 residues. Trimming removed 5 bases at V and 6 bases at J, with 12 bases between. Looked up from germline, CDR1 is LGHNA and CDR2 is YNLKQL (reference sequence).